The clone carrying this TCR beta chain was seen ten or more times. During its preparation, the TCRbeta library received unique molecular identifiers. Via MiXCR, TCRdb re-called the PCR reads, giving one row per CDR3 protein. Among some 240,000 distinct CDR3 sequences, more than 7.5% were seen once, and the ten largest hold about 5.4%. The length of the CDR3 is 15 residues. The J segment lost 7 bases and the V segment lost 6 bases, leaving 7 bases of the junction unmatched. These data are taken from a study of T-cell reconstitution after alpha-beta-depleted transplantation in children. The source was PBMCs from the stem cell graft donor, collected from the stem cell graft. This receptor was taken from a human donor who donated a stem cell graft to a child with SCID. This rearrangement joins TRBV12-3 or TRBV12-4 to TRBJ1-6; 9 bases are shared with TRBD1. This chain's CDR3 is CASRLLGQGNSPLHF. The CDR3 DNA reads as TGTGCCAGCAGGCTTCTCGGACAGGGGAATTCACCCCTCCACTTT.